This TCR beta chain was captured by sequencing in a study of cytomegalovirus exposure and HLA in healthy donors. Study at large: Earlier sequencing of some 170 million T cells yielded nearly 120 million unique TCR beta sequences.

The primer mix had 60 Vbeta and 13 Jbeta primers. Assay: immunoSEQ multiplex PCR; the TCRdb copy retains only in-frame clones and omits some. The sample contains approximately 81,000 clones, roughly 72% of which appear only once. Trimming removed 7 bases from V and 2 bases from J, with 8 bases in between. Germline V CDR1 and CDR2: MNHEY, SVGAGI. The CDR3 length is 12 residues. Healthy donors of bone marrow made up the group. The J gene is TRBJ1-2, the V gene TRBV6-5, with D possibly TRBD1 on 6 matching bases. This sequence was found in a man aged 35-49 years in good health and CMV-seropositive. Sequencing used PBMCs. CDR3 nucleotides: TGTGCCAGCAAAACAGGGAACTATGGCTACACCTTC. Translated, it gives CASKTGNYGYTF.